The rows below give T cell receptor beta chains drawn from one sample of a study of post-analysis software for immune sequencing data. TCRdb independently ran MiXCR on the PCR reads; one entry per CDR3 protein. Among 650,000 to 850,000 distinct CDR3 sequences listed, around 46% were seen once. The sample comprised blood. The receptors were sampled from a girl aged 10-17 years with multiple sclerosis. CDR3s include the opening cysteine and the closing phenylalanine or tryptophan. A D gene is named only where the DNA matches it firmly. Only some rows state a clone size, as once, few, many or a class for expanded clones.

d_gene: NA
j_gene: TRBJ2-3
abundance: NA
v_gene: TRBV7-2
CDR3nt: TGTGCCAGCAGCTTAGTTGGGGTCCCCACAGATACGCAGTATTTT
CDR3aa: CASSLVGVPTDTQYF

d_gene: NA
j_gene: TRBJ2-5
abundance: NA
v_gene: TRBV30
CDR3nt: TGTGCCTGGAGTCCCCTGGGGGGTACCCAAGAGACCCAGTACTTC
CDR3aa: CAWSPLGGTQETQYF

d_gene: NA
j_gene: TRBJ2-1
abundance: once
v_gene: TRBV6-1
CDR3nt: TGTGCCAGCAGCAAAGACTCGAGCTCCTACAATGAGCAGTTCTTC
CDR3aa: CASSKDSSSYNEQFF

d_gene: NA
j_gene: TRBJ1-5
abundance: NA
v_gene: TRBV28
CDR3nt: TGTGCCAGCAGTTTAAGGAGGGGCAGGCAGCCCCAGCATTTT
CDR3aa: CASSLRRGRQPQHF

d_gene: NA
j_gene: TRBJ2-1
abundance: NA
v_gene: TRBV3-1
CDR3nt: TGTGCCAGCAGCTATCCGGACAATGAGCAGTTCTTC
CDR3aa: CASSYPDNEQFF

d_gene: NA
j_gene: TRBJ2-4
abundance: NA
v_gene: TRBV2
CDR3nt: TGTGCCAGCAGTCTCTCCCTAGGGGACATTCAGTACTTC
CDR3aa: CASSLSLGDIQYF

d_gene: TRBD1
j_gene: TRBJ1-2
abundance: NA
v_gene: TRBV12-3/TRBV12-4
CDR3nt: TGTGCCAGCACAAAAGAGGGACAGGGAGACCCAAGCTACACCTTC
CDR3aa: CASTKEGQGDPSYTF

d_gene: TRBD2
j_gene: TRBJ2-7
abundance: few
v_gene: TRBV5-6
CDR3nt: TGTGCCAGCAGCTTGGATAGCAGACTAGCGGGGACCTACGAGCAGTACTTC
CDR3aa: CASSLDSRLAGTYEQYF

d_gene: TRBD1
j_gene: TRBJ2-7
abundance: NA
v_gene: TRBV4-3
CDR3nt: TGCGCCAGCAGCCAAACTACAGGGGGCGATGGGTACGAGCAGTACTTC
CDR3aa: CASSQTTGGDGYEQYF

d_gene: TRBD1
j_gene: TRBJ2-7
abundance: few
v_gene: TRBV14
CDR3nt: TGTGCCAGCAGCCAGAGACCGGGACAGGGGGTCTACGAGCAGTACTTC
CDR3aa: CASSQRPGQGVYEQYF

d_gene: NA
j_gene: TRBJ2-7
abundance: NA
v_gene: TRBV6-5
CDR3nt: TGTGCCAGCAGTTACTCTCCGGGGCACGAGCAGTACTTC
CDR3aa: CASSYSPGHEQYF

d_gene: NA
j_gene: TRBJ1-1
abundance: NA
v_gene: TRBV6-1
CDR3nt: TGTGCCAGCAAGATCGCAGGGGCGGCCACTGAAGCTTTCTTT
CDR3aa: CASKIAGAATEAFF

d_gene: NA
j_gene: TRBJ1-4
abundance: NA
v_gene: TRBV12-3/TRBV12-4
CDR3nt: TGTGCCAGCATCGGGGTTGTGGTTCTAGGAGGCAAGGGGAAACTGTTTTTT
CDR3aa: CASIGVVVLGGKGKLFF

d_gene: TRBD2
j_gene: TRBJ2-1
abundance: few
v_gene: TRBV6-6
CDR3nt: TGTGCCAGCAGTCGGACTAGGCTACTCTTCGACGACAATGAGCAGTTCTTC
CDR3aa: CASSRTRLLFDDNEQFF

d_gene: NA
j_gene: TRBJ2-7
abundance: NA
v_gene: TRBV20-1
CDR3nt: TGCAGTGCTAGCGGGTATACGAGCTCCTACGAGCAGTACTTC
CDR3aa: CSASGYTSSYEQYF

d_gene: TRBD2
j_gene: TRBJ2-1
abundance: NA
v_gene: TRBV13
CDR3nt: TGTGCCTGCAGCAATAGCGGGAGGGGGGTCTACAATGAGCAGTTCTTC
CDR3aa: CACSNSGRGVYNEQFF

d_gene: NA
j_gene: TRBJ1-1
abundance: NA
v_gene: TRBV7-2
CDR3nt: TGTGCCAGCAGCTTAGCAGGGGCGAAGAACACTGAAGCTTTCTTT
CDR3aa: CASSLAGAKNTEAFF

d_gene: NA
j_gene: TRBJ1-1
abundance: NA
v_gene: TRBV14
CDR3nt: TGTGCCAGCAGCCAAGTGATCGGATTGGGAACTGAAGCTTTCTTT
CDR3aa: CASSQVIGLGTEAFF

d_gene: NA
j_gene: TRBJ2-7
abundance: NA
v_gene: TRBV20-1
CDR3nt: TGCAGTACCCAAGGCCACAGCACCTACGAGCAGTACTTC
CDR3aa: CSTQGHSTYEQYF

d_gene: TRBD1
j_gene: TRBJ2-5
abundance: few
v_gene: TRBV28
CDR3nt: TGTGCCAGCAGTTTTTTGGGGACAGGGCTTCCCCACCCAGAGACCCAGTACTTC
CDR3aa: CASSFLGTGLPHPETQYF

d_gene: TRBD1
j_gene: TRBJ2-1
abundance: NA
v_gene: TRBV20-1
CDR3nt: TGCAGTGCTCCACCCAGGTGGACAGGGGTCTACAATGAGCAGTTCTTC
CDR3aa: CSAPPRWTGVYNEQFF

d_gene: NA
j_gene: TRBJ1-2
abundance: NA
v_gene: TRBV20-1
CDR3nt: TGCAGTGCTAGAGATCTACAGGACTATCATGGCTACACCTTC
CDR3aa: CSARDLQDYHGYTF

d_gene: TRBD1
j_gene: TRBJ2-1
abundance: few
v_gene: TRBV24-1
CDR3nt: TGTGCCACCAGTAATAGACAGGGAGACTACAATGAGCAGTTCTTC
CDR3aa: CATSNRQGDYNEQFF

d_gene: TRBD1
j_gene: TRBJ1-5
abundance: NA
v_gene: TRBV20-1
CDR3nt: TGCAGTGCCCGGGACAGCGCCAATCAGCCCCAGCATTTT
CDR3aa: CSARDSANQPQHF

d_gene: NA
j_gene: TRBJ2-7
abundance: NA
v_gene: TRBV7-9
CDR3nt: TGTGCCAGCAGCGGAGGGACGCTTGGCTACGAGCAGTACTTC
CDR3aa: CASSGGTLGYEQYF

d_gene: NA
j_gene: TRBJ1-4
abundance: NA
v_gene: TRBV6-2/TRBV6-3
CDR3nt: TGTGCCAGCAGTTACTCCGAATTTGAGGACCGCTCGGGGCAACTGTTTTTT
CDR3aa: CASSYSEFEDRSGQLFF

d_gene: TRBD2
j_gene: TRBJ2-7
abundance: few
v_gene: TRBV29-1
CDR3nt: TGCAGCGTTGCATCAGCGGGAGGGCCGGGAGAGCAGTACTTC
CDR3aa: CSVASAGGPGEQYF

d_gene: NA
j_gene: TRBJ1-5
abundance: NA
v_gene: TRBV12-3/TRBV12-4
CDR3nt: TGTGCCAGCAGTTTAGGACAGGAGTGGGGTTCGAGCAATCAGCCCCAGCATTTT
CDR3aa: CASSLGQEWGSSNQPQHF

d_gene: NA
j_gene: TRBJ2-7
abundance: NA
v_gene: TRBV20-1
CDR3nt: TGCAGTGCTAGGATGGGTAGCGGAAAGAGCTACGAGCAGTACTTC
CDR3aa: CSARMGSGKSYEQYF

d_gene: NA
j_gene: TRBJ2-7
abundance: NA
v_gene: TRBV6-1
CDR3nt: TGTGCCAGCAGTGAAGCGCTTGGACTCGGAGGTCGAACCGAGCAGTACTTC
CDR3aa: CASSEALGLGGRTEQYF

d_gene: TRBD1
j_gene: TRBJ2-7
abundance: few
v_gene: TRBV27
CDR3nt: TGTGCCAGCACGGGACAGGGGTACTACGAGCAGTACTTC
CDR3aa: CASTGQGYYEQYF

d_gene: NA
j_gene: TRBJ2-7
abundance: NA
v_gene: TRBV9
CDR3nt: TGTGCCAGCAGCGTAGGGATGGGCAGCTCCTACGAGCAGTACTTC
CDR3aa: CASSVGMGSSYEQYF

d_gene: TRBD1
j_gene: TRBJ1-2
abundance: NA
v_gene: TRBV5-1
CDR3nt: TGCGCCAGCAGCTTGGAAGGGACAGGGAACTATGGCTACACCTTC
CDR3aa: CASSLEGTGNYGYTF

d_gene: NA
j_gene: TRBJ2-4
abundance: NA
v_gene: TRBV21-1
CDR3nt: TGTGCCAGCAGCAAGGGTCCCGAGGCGGGTGAGCAGTACTTC
CDR3aa: CASSKGPEAGEQYF

d_gene: TRBD2
j_gene: TRBJ2-7
abundance: few
v_gene: TRBV10-3
CDR3nt: TGTGCCATCAGTGGGAGGGGACTAGCGGTCGAGCAGTACTTC
CDR3aa: CAISGRGLAVEQYF

d_gene: TRBD2
j_gene: TRBJ2-7
abundance: NA
v_gene: TRBV7-9
CDR3nt: TGTGCCAGCAGCGTTTTAGCGGGAACGTTCGAGCAGTACTTC
CDR3aa: CASSVLAGTFEQYF

d_gene: NA
j_gene: TRBJ2-3
abundance: NA
v_gene: TRBV13
CDR3nt: TGTGCCAGCAGCTTACGGGGAGGTCTGGAGCGGGATACGCAGTATTTT
CDR3aa: CASSLRGGLERDTQYF

d_gene: NA
j_gene: TRBJ1-1
abundance: NA
v_gene: TRBV5-6
CDR3nt: TGTGCCAGCAGCCAGGGACCGGTGAACACTGAAGCTTTCTTT
CDR3aa: CASSQGPVNTEAFF

d_gene: NA
j_gene: TRBJ1-4
abundance: NA
v_gene: TRBV10-3
CDR3nt: TGTGCCATCAGGGGACGGACTAATGAAAAACTGTTTTTT
CDR3aa: CAIRGRTNEKLFF

d_gene: NA
j_gene: TRBJ1-4
abundance: few
v_gene: TRBV15
CDR3nt: TGTGCCACCCAAGAAGACATGGCCGATGAAAAACTGTTTTTT
CDR3aa: CATQEDMADEKLFF

d_gene: NA
j_gene: TRBJ2-5
abundance: NA
v_gene: TRBV29-1
CDR3nt: TGCAGCGGGTACGACAGCTACGGGCAGTACTTC
CDR3aa: CSGYDSYGQYF

d_gene: NA
j_gene: TRBJ2-5
abundance: once
v_gene: TRBV7-9
CDR3nt: TGTGCCAGCAGTCAAATCCCGGGGACACGGCGAAAAGAGACCCAGTACTTC
CDR3aa: CASSQIPGTRRKETQYF

d_gene: NA
j_gene: TRBJ2-3
abundance: NA
v_gene: TRBV28
CDR3nt: TGTGCCAGCAGTTTTTTCTTCCAATTCAGGACGCAGTATTTT
CDR3aa: CASSFFFQFRTQYF